The 30 T cell receptor beta chains below all came from one sample that was sequenced in a study of early T cells in non-severe SARS-CoV-2 infection. Via MiXCR, TCRdb re-called the 5' RACE reads, giving one row per CDR3 protein. The data contain about 64,000 distinct CDR3 sequences, 4.9% of them singletons. The sequencing sample was made of whole blood. The receptors here all came from an adult who was a healthcare worker with PCR-confirmed SARS-CoV-2 infection or an uninfected control (not recorded which).

J is TRBJ2-4 and V is TRBV6-5, with D tentatively TRBD2 (5 bases). This CDR3 comprises 14 residues. Deletions cut 4 bases from V and 6 bases from J, with 13 bases between. Germline V gene data show CDR1 as MNHEY and CDR2 as SVGAGI. Written as DNA, the CDR3 is TGTGCCAGCAGTTCTTACATCGAGGGAAACATTCAGTACTTC. Amino acid sequence: CASSSYIEGNIQYF.

This clonotype came up many times. The chain combines TRBV11-2 with TRBJ2-7; TRBD2 is a possible D gene (6 bases). Trimming left V 3 bases short and J 6 bases short, with 15 bases between. The CDR3 sequence is 14 residues long. Germline V gives CDR1 SGHAT, CDR2 FQNNGV. In DNA, the CDR3 is TGTGCCAGCAGCTTGGGGAGACTAGTTACCGAGCAGTACTTC. This translates into CASSLGRLVTEQYF.

This clonotype was observed many times. The V and J genes are TRBV6-5 and TRBJ2-3; 13 positions match TRBD2. Germline V lookup: CDR1 MNHEY, CDR2 SVGAGI. The CDR3 runs to 20 residues. V gave up 2 bases and J gave up 5 bases; unmatched junction bases: 16. The CDR3 protein is CASSYTAILGLAGEVDTQYF. The CDR3 DNA reads TGTGCCAGCAGTTACACGGCGATACTCGGACTAGCGGGAGAGGTAGATACGCAGTATTTT.

This clonotype appeared many times. This chain links TRBV29-1 with TRBJ2-7; no reliable D call. Germline CDR1 and CDR2: SQVTM and ANQGSEA. V lost 6 bases, J lost 6 bases, and 12 bases lay in between. The CDR3 has 11 amino acids. The chain's CDR3 is CSVPWVPEQYF. The CDR3 DNA follows: TGCAGCGTGCCGTGGGTTCCCGAGCAGTACTTC.

This clonotype turned up a few times. This chain links TRBV2 with TRBJ2-3; 8 bases agree with TRBD1. Germline CDR1 SNHLY, CDR2 FYNNEI. This CDR3 comprises 14 residues. V lost 4 bases, J lost 4 bases, and 4 bases stayed unmatched. The CDR3 loop reads CASSALQGADTQYF. The CDR3 region has the DNA TGTGCCAGCAGTGCCCTACAGGGGGCAGATACGCAGTATTTT.

On this clonotype: This may be a read error, as it is one base from a much larger clone. The chain uses TRBV20-1 and TRBJ1-1, with D possibly matching TRBD1 (5 bases). CDR1 is DFQATT and CDR2 is SNEGSKA in the germline V gene (reference sequence). The CDR3 runs to 11 residues. The CDR3 reads CRASAGREAFF. For the CDR3, the DNA is TGCAGAGCTTCGGCGGGACGAGAAGCTTTCTTT.

This clonotype came up many times. The chain links TRBV28 to TRBJ1-5; no reliable D call. The germline V gene encodes CDR1 MDHEN and CDR2 SYDVKM. The CDR3 is 14 amino acids. V was trimmed by 3 bases and J by 7 bases, leaving 13 bases between them. The CDR3 sequence: CASSFQAGLQPQHF. The CDR3 region has the DNA TGTGCCAGCAGTTTTCAGGCCGGATTACAGCCCCAGCATTTT.

In its sample, this clonotype was seen many times. V usage is TRBV29-1 and J usage is TRBJ2-2; D not certain. Per germline, CDR1 SQVTM and CDR2 ANQGSEA. Trimming left V 4 bases short and J 8 bases short, with 14 bases between. This CDR3 comprises 13 residues. In nucleotides, the CDR3 is TGCAGCGTTGCGAACGCAGGAGCTGGGGAGCTGTTTTTT. Amino acids: CSVANAGAGELFF.

In its sample, this clonotype was seen many times. The V gene is TRBV6-5, the J gene TRBJ2-7; 10 bases line up with TRBD2. J was trimmed by 6 bases and V by 5 bases; bases with no gene match: 10. The CDR3 length is 15 residues. Germline V gene lookup returns CDR1 MNHEY and CDR2 SVGAGI. CDR3 sequence: CASSNPSGSPSEQYF. The DNA of the CDR3 is TGTGCCAGCAGTAACCCTAGCGGGAGCCCCTCCGAGCAGTACTTC.

This clonotype was recorded at least ten times. The chain is built from TRBV11-1 and TRBJ2-1, with 8 bases aligning to TRBD1. J gave up 2 bases and V 5 bases, and 5 bases lay outside the gene matches. This CDR3 region has 15 residues. The germline V gene encodes CDR1 SGHAT and CDR2 FQDESV (reference sequence). The CDR3 region has the DNA TGTGCCAGCAGCAGCCAGGGGGCGACCTACAATGAGCAGTTCTTC. Translating gives CASSSQGATYNEQFF.

The V gene is TRBV10-3, the J gene TRBJ2-7; 8 nucleotides align to TRBD2. The V segment lost 7 bases and the J segment 6 bases; nucleotides outside the gene matches: 8. The CDR3 contains 13 residues. CDR1 and CDR2 (germline): ENHRY, SYGVKD. The CDR3 nucleotides read TGTGCCATCACCGACACGGGAGGGACCGAGCAGTACTTC. It specifies CAITDTGGTEQYF.

The rearrangement links TRBV18 to TRBJ1-1; D uncertain. The CDR3 is 13 amino acids. V dropped 4 bases and J dropped 5 bases, with 11 bases sitting between them. Germline V gene sequence: CDR1 KGHSH, CDR2 LQKENI. In DNA, the CDR3 is TGTGCCAGCTCACACCCGGACGGGACTGAAGCTTTCTTT. It yields the protein CASSHPDGTEAFF.

There are a few counts of this clonotype. This chain links TRBV7-2 with TRBJ2-3; D gene ambiguous. Per germline, CDR1 SGHTA and CDR2 FQGNSA. This CDR3 has 13 residues. V shed 3 bases and J shed 1 base, with 5 bases lying between them. This CDR3 reads CASSFVGTDTQYF. The DNA for the CDR3 is TGTGCCAGCAGCTTTGTCGGCACAGATACGCAGTATTTT. Full variable domain (remainder filled in from reference TRBV7-2 and TRBJ2-3): GAGVSQSPSNKVTEKGKDVELRCDPISGHTALYWYRQSLGQGLEFLIYFQGNSAPDKSGLPSDRFSAERTGGSVSTLTIQRTQQEDSAVYLCASSFVGTDTQYFGPGTRLTVL.

This clonotype appeared many times. The V and J genes are TRBV14 and TRBJ2-1; D is possibly TRBD1 or TRBD2 (6 bases each). Germline loops: CDR1 SGHDN, CDR2 FVKESK. V was shortened by 4 bases and J by 9 bases, with 22 bases between the two germline ends. This CDR3 region has 16 residues. CDR3 sequence (DNA): TGTGCCAGCAGCCGGAATCCGTATAGGGGGGCCACTGAGCAGTTCTTC. Translation gives CASSRNPYRGATEQFF.

This clonotype came up many times. The chain couples TRBV27 to TRBJ2-7, with 11 nucleotides matching TRBD2. Germline trimming cut 6 bases from V and 0 bases from J; bases unmatched to any gene: 10. Germline-derived CDR1 and CDR2 are MNHEY and SMNVEV (reference sequence). CDR3 length: 17 residues. DNA for the CDR3: TGTGCCAGCAGACCCGGGGCTAGCGGGGGGTTCTCCTACGAGCAGTACTTC. Translated: CASRPGASGGFSYEQYF.

Many counts were recorded for this clonotype. The chain carries TRBV7-8 and TRBJ2-3, with D possibly TRBD2 on 5 matching bases. The CDR3 loop spans 14 amino acids. The germline V gene has CDR1 SGHVS and CDR2 FQNEAQ. Trimming removed 5 bases from V and 2 bases from J, with 11 bases in between. The CDR3 DNA is TGTGCCAGCAGCACGGGGAAATACACAGATACGCAGTATTTT. As protein: CASSTGKYTDTQYF.

Note on this clonotype: A much larger clone lies one base from this, so it may be a read error. The chain employs TRBV7-2 and TRBJ2-2; D is uncertain. The CDR3 length is 13 residues. The V gene's germline CDR1 is SGHTA and CDR2 FQGNSA. CDR3 loop: CASSRGMFGQLFF. DNA for the CDR3: TGTGCCAGCAGCCGAGGAATGTTCGGGCAGCTGTTTTTT.

The J gene is TRBJ2-7, the V gene TRBV9; TRBD2 might be the D (5 bases). V lost 2 bases, J lost 3 bases, and 12 bases lay in between. The CDR3 has 14 residues. The germline CDR1 and CDR2 sequences are SGDLS and YYNGEE. Here the CDR3 DNA reads TGTGCCAGCAGCGTCGGCTTCGGAGGCTACGAGCAGTACTTC. Translated, it gives CASSVGFGGYEQYF.

There are a few counts of this clonotype. This chain uses TRBV3-1 with TRBJ1-3; D remains ambiguous. The CDR3 totals 16 residues. Trimming pared 0 bases from V and 0 bases from J, leaving 9 bases between. The germline V gene encodes CDR1 LGHDT and CDR2 YNNKEL (reference sequence). CDR3: CASSQEIGSSGNTIYF. CDR3 bases: TGTGCCAGCAGCCAAGAAATAGGCAGCTCTGGAAACACCATATATTTT.

This clonotype was found many times. The J gene is TRBJ2-7, the V gene TRBV7-9; TRBD1 is a possible D gene (5 bases). CDR3 size: 16 residues. Trimming took off 2 bases at V and 0 bases at J, with 14 bases between the two ends. CDR1 SEHNR and CDR2 FQNEAQ come from the germline V gene (reference sequence). The CDR3 protein is CASSLNTGAFSYEQYF. CDR3 DNA: TGTGCCAGCAGCTTAAATACAGGCGCCTTCTCCTACGAGCAGTACTTC.

CDR3 protein: CASSLRGGTSSYNEQFF. The CDR3 DNA reads TGTGCCAGCAGCTTAAGGGGCGGAACCAGCTCCTACAATGAGCAGTTCTTC. The rearrangement links TRBV11-2 to TRBJ2-1; D perhaps matches TRBD1 (5 bases). The V end lost 2 bases, the J end lost 0 bases, and 14 bases lay between the germline ends. Germline-derived CDR1 and CDR2 are SGHAT and FQNNGV. This CDR3 region has 17 residues.

This clonotype was counted only a few times. A single base separates this from a much larger clone, so it may be a read error. This chain uses TRBV11-1 with TRBJ2-3, with D maybe TRBD2 (5 bases). The CDR3 has 14 residues. Looked up from germline, CDR1 is SGHAT and CDR2 is FQDESV (reference sequence). The CDR3, as DNA: TGTGCCTGCAGCTTAGGGAGATACACAGATACGCAGTATTTT. Protein: CACSLGRYTDTQYF.

This clonotype was detected a few times. The chain joins TRBV11-3 to TRBJ1-2; no definite D call. The germline V and J ends were trimmed by 2 bases and 3 bases, with 13 bases remaining between them. The CDR3 is made up of 15 amino acids. Germline loops: CDR1 SGHNT, CDR2 YENEEA. CDR3 in DNA: TGTGCCAGCAGCTTAAACGCGCTCTGGCACTATGGCTACACCTTC. Its translation: CASSLNALWHYGYTF. Combining the CDR3 with reference TRBV11-3 and TRBJ1-2 gives the whole variable domain EAGVVQSPRYKIIEKKQPVAFWCNPISGHNTLYWYLQNLGQGPELLIRYENEEAVDDSQLPKDRFSAERLKGVDSTLKIQPAELGDSAVYLCASSLNALWHYGYTFGSGTRLTVV.

This clonotype occurred many times. The chain combines TRBV3-1 with TRBJ1-3; D uncertain. Trimming shortened V by 3 bases and J by 1 base, and 10 bases separated the two germline ends. The CDR3 is 15 amino acids. CDR1 is LGHDT and CDR2 is YNNKEL in the germline V gene (reference sequence). The CDR3 spells CASSQDHTSGNTIYF. CDR3 DNA: TGTGCCAGCAGCCAGGATCATACTTCTGGAAACACCATATATTTT.

This clonotype has just a few counts. The chain recombines TRBV4-1 with TRBJ1-4; D is unclear. V lost 1 base, J lost 8 bases, and 11 bases lay in between. CDR3 size: 14 residues. The germline CDR1 and CDR2 sequences are MGHRA and YSYEKL. This CDR3 is CASSQADLREKLFF. In DNA, the CDR3 is TGCGCCAGCAGCCAAGCCGACCTGAGGGAAAAACTGTTTTTT.

This clonotype was counted many times. The rearrangement joins TRBV12-3 or TRBV12-4 to TRBJ1-1; D gene uncertain. V lost 7 bases, J lost 5 bases, and 14 bases lay in between. CDR3 length equals 13 residues. The CDR3 nucleotides are TGTGCCAGCAACCACAATCAGTGGACTGAAGCTTTCTTT. Its translation is CASNHNQWTEAFF.

In its sample, this clonotype was seen a few times. The chain links TRBV7-9 to TRBJ1-1, with 7 bases identical to TRBD1. Germline CDR1 and CDR2: SEHNR and FQNEAQ (reference sequence). The CDR3 consists of 14 residues. V gave up 4 bases and J gave up 1 base; unmatched junction bases: 3. As DNA, the CDR3 is TGTGCCAGCAGCTCGGGACAGTCGAACACTGAAGCTTTCTTT. This codes for CASSSGQSNTEAFF.

This clonotype showed up many times. The chain joins TRBV18 to TRBJ2-7; 7 bases line up with TRBD2. The V gene end was trimmed by 6 bases and the J gene end by 5 bases; junction bases not matched to a gene: 13. The CDR3 loop spans 15 amino acids. Germline loops: CDR1 KGHSH, CDR2 LQKENI. The CDR3 protein is CASSPRAGEEDEQYF. CDR3 in DNA: TGTGCCAGCTCCCCTCGGGCGGGAGAAGAGGACGAGCAGTACTTC.

This clonotype was counted only a few times. The chain has TRBV6-2 or TRBV6-3 and TRBJ2-1; D possibly corresponds to TRBD1 (6 bases). The germline gives CDR1 MNHEY, CDR2 SVGEGT. Trimming stripped 6 bases from V and 3 bases from J, with 15 bases between. The CDR3 is 15 amino acids. The CDR3: CASSPTGGFYNEQFF. The CDR3 coding sequence is TGTGCCAGCAGCCCGACTGGGGGCTTCTACAATGAGCAGTTCTTC.

This clonotype was observed many times. The rearrangement uses TRBV11-2 and TRBJ2-7; D may be TRBD1 (5 bases). Germline V gene data show CDR1 as SGHAT and CDR2 as FQNNGV. Trimming left V 0 bases short and J 3 bases short, with 12 bases between. The CDR3 sequence is 15 residues long. The CDR3 loop reads CASSLDRADFYEQYF. The CDR3 nucleotides are TGTGCCAGCAGCTTAGACAGGGCGGATTTCTACGAGCAGTACTTC.